The rows below give T cell receptor beta chains drawn from one sample of a study of OX40 agonist ivuxolimab in advanced cancers. Using immunoSEQ multiplex PCR, the repertoire was profiled, and TCRdb retains in-frame clones only, with some absent. This sample yields around 59,000 clones, of which around 86% are seen a single time; 0.95% to 1.4% belongs to the top ten. The source material was CD4+ or CD8+ T cells sorted from blood, sampled in a trial of the OX40 agonist ivuxolimab. The receptor set was obtained from an adult with an advanced solid tumor such as melanoma, head and neck, liver or kidney cancer. Each CDR3 is given with its conserved first and last residue. The order of the fields is clone size, J gene, V gene, D gene, CDR3 protein, CDR3 DNA. A D gene is named only where the DNA matches it firmly. Part of the rows lack a size; the others show once, few, many or a class for expanded clones.

. TRBJ1-2 TRBV29-1 . CSVDEGGYTF TGCAGCGTTGATGAGGGGGGCTACACCTTC
. TRBJ2-1 TRBV28 . CASSLYNEQFF TGTGCCAGCAGTCTATACAATGAGCAGTTCTTC
. TRBJ2-1 TRBV11-2 TRBD2 CASSPRAGTSGRKQFF TGTGCCAGCAGCCCCCGGGCCGGGACTAGCGGTAGGAAGCAGTTCTTC
. TRBJ1-5 TRBV9 . CASSVGHNQPQHF TGTGCCAGCAGCGTAGGTCACAATCAGCCCCAGCATTTT
. TRBJ2-1 TRBV7-2 . CASSSFPQSLPEQFF TGTGCCAGCAGCTCATTTCCTCAGAGCCTCCCTGAGCAGTTCTTC
once TRBJ2-3 TRBV27 . CASSLGGEDTQYF TGTGCCAGCAGTTTAGGAGGGGAAGATACGCAGTATTTT
. TRBJ2-3 TRBV11-2 . CASSLGGGTPDTQYF TGTGCCAGCAGCTTAGGAGGGGGGACCCCAGATACGCAGTATTTT
. TRBJ2-3 TRBV19 TRBD1 CASKTGDRNTDTQYF TGTGCCAGTAAAACCGGGGACAGGAACACAGATACGCAGTATTTT
. TRBJ1-1 TRBV5-5 TRBD1 CATGGYNTEAFF TGTGCCACAGGGGGCTATAACACTGAAGCTTTCTTT
. TRBJ2-1 TRBV25-1 TRBD2 CASSYGTSSGRGQFF TGTGCCAGCAGTTACGGGACTAGCTCGGGAAGGGGGCAGTTCTTC
. TRBJ1-1 TRBV5-1 TRBD1 CASSFSGQGDTEAFF TGCGCCAGCAGCTTCTCCGGACAGGGGGACACTGAAGCTTTCTTT
. TRBJ1-5 TRBV19 TRBD1 CASSRDRAGVNQPQHF TGTGCCAGTAGTCGGGACAGGGCCGGCGTGAATCAGCCCCAGCATTTT
. TRBJ2-3 TRBV9 TRBD2 CASSVASGRTDTQYF TGTGCCAGCAGCGTAGCTAGCGGGAGAACAGATACGCAGTATTTT
. TRBJ2-7 TRBV18 . CASSPDGVYEQYF TGTGCCAGCTCACCCGACGGAGTCTACGAGCAGTACTTC
. TRBJ1-1 TRBV4-1 . CASSQYAGGTEAFF TGCGCCAGCAGCCAATACGCAGGAGGCACTGAAGCTTTCTTT
. TRBJ2-7 TRBV28 . CASSFVQYKYF TGTGCCAGCAGTTTCGTGCAGTATAAGTACTTC
. TRBJ1-2 TRBV5-1 TRBD1 CASSAGQYYGYTF TGCGCCAGCAGCGCGGGACAGTACTATGGCTACACCTTC
once TRBJ2-1 TRBV28 TRBD2 CASSISGREKDEQFF TGTGCCAGCAGCATTAGCGGGAGGGAGAAAGATGAGCAGTTCTTC
. TRBJ1-5 TRBV19 . CASSIGGGEGDQPQHF TGTGCCAGTAGTATAGGGGGGGGTGAAGGCGATCAGCCCCAGCATTTT
once TRBJ2-1 TRBV7-9 TRBD2 CASSTQTSGTEQFF TGTGCCAGCAGCACTCAGACTAGCGGGACTGAGCAGTTCTTC
. TRBJ1-5 TRBV7-2 . CASSLVRTSNQPQHF TGTGCCAGCAGCTTAGTCAGGACTAGCAATCAGCCCCAGCATTTT
. TRBJ2-2 TRBV5-6 . CASSLRGPETRTNTGELFF TGTGCCAGCAGCCTGCGCGGACCAGAGACACGTACGAACACCGGGGAGCTGTTTTTT
few TRBJ1-2 TRBV7-2 . CASSPLSSYGYTF TGTGCCAGCAGCCCCCTTTCGAGCTATGGCTACACCTTC
few TRBJ2-7 TRBV10-3 . CAIRPGHGGSYEQYF TGTGCCATCAGACCGGGACACGGGGGCTCCTACGAGCAGTACTTC
. TRBJ1-1 TRBV18 . CASSPQYLNTEAFF TGTGCCAGCTCACCCCAATACCTGAACACTGAAGCTTTCTTT
. TRBJ2-7 TRBV9 . CASSEGSGGSYEQYF TGTGCCAGCAGCGAGGGTAGCGGAGGCTCCTACGAGCAGTACTTC
. TRBJ1-5 TRBV7-9 . CASSLEKGNSNQPQHF TGTGCCAGCAGCTTAGAAAAGGGAAACAGCAATCAGCCCCAGCATTTT
once TRBJ2-7 TRBV18 TRBD1 CASSLPPGQGYEQYF TGTGCCAGCTCACTCCCCCCGGGACAGGGCTACGAGCAGTACTTC
. TRBJ2-7 TRBV19 . CASSITRSEPSEQYF TGTGCCAGTAGTATAACCCGCTCAGAGCCCTCCGAGCAGTACTTC
. TRBJ2-1 TRBV27 . CASRLSQNNEQFF TGTGCCAGCCGACTCAGTCAGAACAATGAGCAGTTCTTC
. TRBJ2-1 TRBV19 TRBD1 CASRGQTYNEQFF TGTGCCAGTAGGGGACAGACCTACAATGAGCAGTTCTTC
. TRBJ2-1 TRBV11-2 TRBD2 CASSLSLAGGNEQFF TGTGCCAGCAGCTTAAGTTTAGCGGGTGGCAATGAGCAGTTCTTC
. TRBJ2-3 TRBV13 TRBD2 CASARGPGGADTQYF TGTGCCAGCGCCCGGGGCCCCGGGGGGGCAGATACGCAGTATTTT
. TRBJ2-1 TRBV30 . CAWSPPQGPQFF TGTGCCTGGAGTCCTCCTCAGGGGCCTCAGTTCTTC
. TRBJ1-2 TRBV28 TRBD1 CASSSGQVRAYGYTF TGTGCCAGCAGTAGCGGACAGGTTAGGGCCTATGGCTACACCTTC
. TRBJ1-4 TRBV5-4 . CASSLVGAPEKLFF TGTGCCAGCAGCTTGGTGGGGGCCCCCGAAAAACTGTTTTTT
. TRBJ2-7 TRBV28 . CASSLGRGGYEQYF TGTGCCAGCAGTTTAGGTAGGGGGGGGTACGAGCAGTACTTC
few TRBJ2-6 TRBV5-1 TRBD2 CASRGLAGFSGANVLTF TGCGCCAGCAGGGGACTAGCGGGATTCTCTGGGGCCAACGTCCTGACTTTC
few TRBJ2-5 TRBV19 . CASSIGPQETQYF TGTGCCAGTAGTATAGGACCACAAGAGACCCAGTACTTC
. TRBJ2-7 TRBV2 . CASRTGLNYEQYF TGTGCCAGCAGGACTGGACTGAACTACGAGCAGTACTTC
. TRBJ2-3 TRBV5-1 . CASSLDGSTDTQYF TGCGCCAGCAGCTTGGACGGGAGCACAGATACGCAGTATTTT
. TRBJ2-2 TRBV27 . CASSLGRNTGELFF TGTGCCAGCAGTTTAGGGCGAAACACCGGGGAGCTGTTTTTT
. TRBJ2-1 TRBV5-4 . CASSPTGSSYNEQFF TGTGCCAGCAGCCCTACAGGGAGCTCCTACAATGAGCAGTTCTTC
. TRBJ1-2 TRBV5-6 . CASSLGGHGYTF TGTGCCAGCAGCTTGGGGGGGCATGGCTACACCTTC
. TRBJ2-7 TRBV11-3 . CASSFSGVGEQYF TGTGCCAGCAGCTTCTCCGGAGTAGGAGAGCAGTACTTC
. TRBJ2-2 TRBV4-3 TRBD1 CASSFLRGSGELFF TGCGCCAGCAGTTTCCTCAGGGGGTCCGGGGAGCTGTTTTTT
. TRBJ1-4 TRBV19 . CASSMAVLDEKLFF TGTGCCAGTAGTATGGCAGTATTAGATGAAAAACTGTTTTTT
. TRBJ2-1 TRBV18 . CASSPNPPLAGMNVQFF TGTGCCAGCTCACCGAACCCGCCCCTGGCCGGAATGAATGTGCAGTTCTTC
. TRBJ2-7 TRBV7-2 TRBD2 CASSVSGSSYEQYF TGTGCCAGCAGCGTTAGCGGGAGCTCCTACGAGCAGTACTTC
. TRBJ2-3 TRBV27 TRBD1 CASSSTGGDNTQYF TGTGCCAGCAGTTCGACAGGGGGCGACAATACGCAGTATTTT
. TRBJ2-7 TRBV29-1 TRBD2 CSVAVLARSYEQYF TGCAGCGTTGCGGTACTAGCGAGATCGTACGAGCAGTACTTC
. TRBJ2-5 TRBV28 . CASSLGGNRETQYF TGTGCCAGCAGTTTAGGCGGGAATAGAGAGACCCAGTACTTC
. TRBJ2-6 TRBV18 . CASSPVRRLPILGANVLTF TGTGCCAGCTCACCGGTGCGAAGGTTGCCCATTTTGGGGGCCAACGTCCTGACTTTC
. TRBJ1-1 TRBV5-8 . CASSSTDSTEAFF TGTGCCAGCAGCTCTACGGATAGCACTGAAGCTTTCTTT
. TRBJ2-1 TRBV6-5 TRBD1 CASRDTTGAGEQFF TGTGCCAGCAGGGATACTACAGGGGCGGGTGAGCAGTTCTTC
. TRBJ1-1 TRBV10-1 . CASSASWITFF TGCGCCAGCAGTGCCAGTTGGATAACTTTCTTT
. TRBJ1-2 TRBV5-1 . CASSLEGWATNYGYTF TGCGCCAGCAGCTTGGAAGGATGGGCAACCAACTATGGCTACACCTTC
. TRBJ1-2 TRBV18 . CASSLSDYGYTF TGTGCCAGCTCACTATCAGACTATGGCTACACCTTC
once TRBJ2-1 TRBV27 TRBD2 CASSLDPPGLAGNNEQFF TGTGCCAGCAGTTTAGACCCACCGGGACTAGCGGGAAACAATGAGCAGTTCTTC